Each of the 17 T cell receptor beta chains below was sequenced from the same sample in a study of blood T cells in healthy people across ages (dated by TCRdb to 2015 to 2017). The library was made by 5' RACE. A second PCR of about 7 to 12 cycles was performed with a sample-barcoded 5' primer and a J-beta primer mix. TCRdb cleaned the public reads at Q25 with fastp, built clones with MiXCR and kept in-frame beta chains. Entries are consolidated by CDR3 protein sequence, retaining the most common genes and DNA. Across this sample there are roughly 1.9 million distinct CDR3 sequences, with 35% to 50% seen only once. The ten top clones hold more than 20% of the sample. Sequencing used blood. The receptors shown here come from a human donor in good health.

The chain joins TRBV5-5 to TRBJ2-3, with TRBD1 matching 7 bases. The trim removed 4 bases at V and 2 bases at J, leaving 10 bases unmatched. The CDR3 is made up of 16 amino acids. In germline, CDR1 is SGHKS, CDR2 YYEKEE (reference sequence). CDR3 nucleotides: TGTGCCAGCAGCAATCGACAGGGTTCCCTCACAGATACGCAGTATTTT. This encodes CASSNRQGSLTDTQYF.

This clonotype has a single count. The CDR3 DNA sequence: TGTGCCAGCAGCGAGGGCCACGGGATACCCTACGAGCAGTACTTC. Encoded protein: CASSEGHGIPYEQYF. This sequence joins TRBV7-3 and TRBJ2-7; perhaps TRBD2 as D (5 bases). Trimming pared 5 bases from V and 2 bases from J, leaving 16 bases between. CDR1 is SGHTA, CDR2 FQGTGA, per germline. The CDR3 covers 15 residues. The full variable domain, in which reference TRBV7-3 and TRBJ2-7 provide the parts outside the CDR3, is GAGVSQTPSNKVTEKGKYVELRCDPISGHTALYWYRQSLGQGPEFLIYFQGTGAADDSGLPNDRFFAVRPEGSVSTLKIQRTERGDSAVYLCASSEGHGIPYEQYFGPGTRLTVT.

The table lists this clonotype with a few counts. The V gene is TRBV29-1, the J gene TRBJ2-1; D may correspond to TRBD1 or TRBD2 (5 bases each). Trimming removed 7 bases at V and 6 bases at J, with 19 bases between. Germline V gene lookup returns CDR1 SQVTM and CDR2 ANQGSEA. This CDR3 is 14 amino acids long. The CDR3 nucleotides are TGCAGCGCCGATCGAGAGGGGATCGGCAATGAGCAGTTCTTC. Translating it yields CSADREGIGNEQFF.

For this clonotype: The junction does not match germline at one end; this may be a read error. This chain connects TRBV12-3 or TRBV12-4 to TRBJ2-5, with D tentatively TRBD1 (6 bases). The CDR3 is 14 amino acids. In DNA form, the CDR3 reads TGTGCCAGCAGCTCCGACAGGAAGCAAGAGGCCCAGTACTTC. Translation: CASSSDRKQEAQYF.

This rearrangement joins TRBV20-1 to TRBJ1-5; TRBD1 is a possible D gene (5 bases). V was shortened by 5 bases and J by 6 bases, with 11 bases between the two germline ends. Germline V CDR1 and CDR2: DFQATT, SNEGSKA (reference sequence). This CDR3 has 12 amino acids. The CDR3 is CSAGMGGQPQHF. Written as DNA, the CDR3 is TGCAGTGCTGGGATGGGGGGTCAGCCCCAGCATTTT.

The rearrangement uses TRBV7-3 and TRBJ1-2, with D perhaps TRBD1 (6 bases). Per germline, CDR1 SGHTA and CDR2 FQGTGA. This CDR3 region has 15 residues. V lost 6 bases, J lost 6 bases, and 20 bases lay in between. CDR3 DNA sequence: TGTGCCAGCAGTTCTTACGGGGGCGCCGGGGATGGCTACACCTTC. It encodes CASSSYGGAGDGYTF.

This chain connects TRBV6-4 to TRBJ2-7; TRBD2 matches 7 bases. CDR3 size: 14 residues. Germline assignment: CDR1 MRHNA and CDR2 SNTAGT. Trimming at V came to 6 bases and at J to 7 bases, leaving 12 bases not matched to a gene. The CDR3 DNA reads TGTGCCAGCAGCGCCGGGGGGACTCCAGAGGAGCAGTACTTC. This gives the protein CASSAGGTPEEQYF.

About this clonotype itself: This may come from a read error, since a much larger clone is one base off. The chain couples TRBV10-3 to TRBJ2-7, with D unclear. The CDR3 extends over 13 amino acids. Germline V CDR1 and CDR2: ENHRY, SYGVKD. CDR3 in DNA: TGTACCATCAGTGAAGGTATTGGGGTCGAGCAGTACTTC. This translates into CTISEGIGVEQYF.

The rearrangement uses TRBV7-2 and TRBJ2-7; 9 nucleotides align to TRBD2. Germline V lookup: CDR1 SGHTA, CDR2 FQGNSA. CDR3 length: 15 amino acids. The trim removed 1 base at V and 5 bases at J, leaving 6 bases unmatched. The CDR3 loop reads CASSLVASGENEQYF. For the CDR3, the DNA is TGTGCCAGCAGCTTAGTCGCTAGCGGGGAAAACGAGCAGTACTTC.

This clonotype was picked up a small number of times. The J gene is TRBJ2-7, the V gene TRBV6-5; weak D call: TRBD1 (6 bases). The CDR3 totals 14 residues. Germline assignment: CDR1 MNHEY and CDR2 SVGAGI. V was clipped by 6 bases and J by 4 bases, with 16 bases between them. The CDR3 DNA is TGTGCCAGCAGACTGGAACCGACAGGTTACGAGCAGTACTTC. It encodes CASRLEPTGYEQYF.

Here the CDR3 reads CASRTRGADLAKNIQYF. The CDR3 nucleotides are TGTGCCAGCAGGACTCGTGGTGCAGATTTAGCCAAAAACATTCAGTACTTC. The chain carries TRBV27 and TRBJ2-4; D gene uncertain. Per germline, CDR1 MNHEY and CDR2 SMNVEV (reference sequence). The V and J ends lost 6 bases and 0 bases respectively, with 18 bases between them. CDR3 length: 17 amino acids.

This chain connects TRBV5-1 to TRBJ1-1; D is perhaps TRBD1 (5 bases). Trimming removed 0 bases from V and 4 bases from J, with 13 bases in between. The CDR3 contains 15 residues. Looked up from germline, CDR1 is SGHRS and CDR2 is YFSETQ. CDR3 residues: CASSLAEPGATEAFF. The CDR3 region has the DNA TGCGCCAGCAGCTTGGCCGAACCCGGGGCCACTGAAGCTTTCTTT. The variable domain in full, completed from reference TRBV5-1 and TRBJ1-1, reads KAGVTQTPRYLIKTRGQQVTLSCSPISGHRSVSWYQQTPGQGLQFLFEYFSETQRNKGNFPGRFSGRQFSNSRSEMNVSTLELGDSALYLCASSLAEPGATEAFFGQGTRLTVV.

This sequence joins TRBV20-1 and TRBJ2-3, with 10 bases lining up with TRBD2. The CDR3 is 13 amino acids. V lost 4 bases and J lost 7; bases outside the gene matches: 5. Germline V gene lookup returns CDR1 DFQATT and CDR2 SNEGSKA (reference sequence). The CDR3 nucleotides read TGCAGTGCTAACTTAGCGGGGGGCTATACGCAGTATTTT. It is translated as CSANLAGGYTQYF.

The V call is TRBV29-1, the J call TRBJ1-2; no firm D call. The CDR3 is 14 residues long. Germline CDR1 SQVTM, CDR2 ANQGSEA. The V and J ends lost 0 bases and 4 bases respectively, with 12 bases between them. CDR3 protein: CSVEDPSETYGYTF. In DNA form, the CDR3 reads TGCAGCGTTGAAGACCCGAGTGAGACCTATGGCTACACCTTC.

The chain joins TRBV7-3 to TRBJ2-3; no clear D. Deletions cut 5 bases from V and 3 bases from J, with 9 bases between. The germline V gene has CDR1 SGHTA and CDR2 FQGTGA. The CDR3 extends over 13 amino acids. CDR3 in amino acids: CASSARNTDTQYF. CDR3 DNA: TGTGCCAGCAGCGCCCGGAATACAGATACGCAGTATTTT.

On this clonotype itself: At one of its ends the junction is not consistent with the germline gene, which may arise from a read error. V is TRBV29-1 and J is TRBJ2-1; 8 bases agree with TRBD1. There are 16 residues in the CDR3. In germline, CDR1 is SQVTM, CDR2 ANQGSEA. The CDR3 sequence is CSAEAQGARTYNEQFF. The CDR3 nucleotides are TGCAGCGCTGAAGCCCAGGGGGCGCGGACCTACAATGAGCAGTTCTTC.

The V gene is TRBV2, the J gene TRBJ2-5; 10 bases fit TRBD2. The germline V gene encodes CDR1 SNHLY and CDR2 FYNNEI. The J segment lost 5 bases and the V segment lost 5 bases, leaving 8 bases of the junction unmatched. This CDR3 comprises 15 residues. CDR3 sequence (DNA): TGTGCCAGCAGTAGGGGCACTAGCGGGGCTGAGACCCAGTACTTC. It yields the protein CASSRGTSGAETQYF.